This T cell receptor beta chain appears in the sequencing data of a study of T cells in Graves' hyperthyroidism and ophthalmopathy. Points from the study as a whole: It was a median around 6 months before onset that the model predicted ophthalmopathy.

Researchers amplified the TCR beta CDR3 regions from RNA transcripts. HTBI primers were used for first-round RT-PCR of the TCR CDR3. TCRdb called the multiplex PCR reads again in MiXCR, with one record for every CDR3 protein. The data show fewer than 800,000 distinct CDR3 sequences, roughly 15% seen once. The germline V gene encodes CDR1 DFQATT and CDR2 SNEGSKA (reference sequence). The CDR3 totals 15 residues. With V trimmed by 6 bases and J by 5 bases, 13 bases remained unmatched. As to this clonotype: Its specificity is not known.

The receptor was derived from a man in his late teens or twenties with Graves' hyperthyroidism. Sequencing was carried out using blood. The rearrangement links TRBV20-1 to TRBJ2-5, with 9 bases identical to TRBD2. CDR3 sequence: CSAERVAGAVETQYF. The DNA for the CDR3 is TGCAGTGCCGAGAGGGTAGCGGGAGCGGTGGAGACCCAGTACTTC.